Each of the 15 T cell receptor beta chains below was sequenced from the same sample in a study of T-cell memory formation after mild COVID-19 (dated by TCRdb to the early 2020s). The library was prepared using 5' RACE. The sequencing machine was an Illumina NovaSeq 6000. TCRdb handled the public reads itself, with Q25 trimming in fastp and clone calling in MiXCR, and kept productive beta chains. Rows are unified per CDR3 protein, each entry keeping the most common DNA and genes. The sample includes about 81,000 distinct CDR3 sequences, with 20% to 30% observed a single time. Roughly 39% of the sample belongs to the ten largest clones. Material: PBMCs or a T cell subset sorted from them (not recorded which). The receptor source for this set is a young man who had mild COVID-19 (a few samples of this study predate the infection). The sample titles of this study are shuffled in the database, so cell type and time point are left out; the donor was told from shared clones.

This clonotype came up a few times. This rearrangement joins TRBV7-3 to TRBJ2-1, with 7 bases matching TRBD2. Germline CDR1 and CDR2: SGHTA and FQGTGA. V lost 5 bases and J lost 7; bases outside the gene matches: 11. The CDR3 runs to 15 residues. CDR3 nucleotides: TGTGCCAGCAGCCCTTTGGGGGGGGTCGGGAATGAGCAGTTCTTC. As protein: CASSPLGGVGNEQFF.

The J gene is TRBJ1-1, the V gene TRBV30, with D possibly matching TRBD1 (6 bases). The CDR3 has 15 residues. With 0 bases removed from V and 5 bases from J, the gap between germline ends came to 16 bases. Germline CDR1 reads GTSNPN; CDR2 reads SVGIG (reference sequence). The CDR3, as DNA: TGTGCCTGGAGTGTACGAGGAGGGGGGCGAACTGAAGCTTTCTTT. Translated, it gives CAWSVRGGGRTEAFF. Filled out from reference TRBV30 and TRBJ1-1, the complete variable domain reads SQTIHQWPATLVQPVGSPLSLECTVEGTSNPNLYWYRQAAGRGLQLLFYSVGIGQISSEVPQNLSASRPQDRQFILSSKKLLLSDSGFYLCAWSVRGGGRTEAFFGQGTRLTVV.

There are a few counts of this clonotype. V and J are TRBV29-1 and TRBJ2-1; no clear D gene. There are 14 residues in the CDR3. Germline V gene data show CDR1 as SQVTM and CDR2 as ANQGSEA. With 1 base removed from V and 8 bases from J, the gap between germline ends came to 15 bases. The CDR3 DNA reads TGCAGCGTTGAAGTCTCAAGATTCGACTATGAGCAGTTCTTC. This sequence encodes CSVEVSRFDYEQFF.

There are a few counts of this clonotype. V is TRBV21-1 and J is TRBJ2-7. TRBV21-1 is designated a pseudogene. The CDR3 loop spans 13 amino acids. The CDR3 protein is CASSKPGDYEQYV. The DNA of the CDR3 is TGTGCCAGCAGCAAACCAGGAGACTACGAGCAGTACGTC.

This clonotype occurred many times. V is TRBV7-8 and J is TRBJ2-5; D may correspond to TRBD1 or TRBD2 (6 bases each). The CDR3 spans 15 residues. CDR1 and CDR2 (germline): SGHVS, FQNEAQ. Trimming cost V 4 bases and J 1 base, with 13 bases left between them. The CDR3 is CASSWGAGRQETQYF. The CDR3, as DNA: TGTGCCAGCAGCTGGGGGGCGGGGCGCCAAGAGACCCAGTACTTC.

V gene TRBV19 combines with J gene TRBJ2-3; 8 nucleotides agree with TRBD2. Germline-derived CDR1 and CDR2 are LNHDA and SQIVND (reference sequence). J lost 4 bases, V lost 5 bases, and 8 bases had no gene match. This CDR3 has 15 amino acids. The CDR3 region has the DNA TGTGCCAGTAGTGCCGGGACTAGTTCTGCAGATACGCAGTATTTT. Translated: CASSAGTSSADTQYF.

The J gene is TRBJ1-2, the V gene TRBV6-2 or TRBV6-3; D call uncertain. Per germline, CDR1 MNHEY and CDR2 SVGEGT. Between the trimmed V and J ends, which lost 3 bases and 6 bases, there was a span of 11 bases. The CDR3 contains 13 residues. The CDR3 here is CASSYRDIDGYTF. In DNA form, the CDR3 reads TGTGCCAGCAGTTATCGAGACATAGATGGCTACACCTTC.

The CDR3 sequence: CASSQTGPSPDTQYF. CDR3 in DNA: TGTGCCAGCAGCCAAACTGGGCCCAGCCCAGATACGCAGTATTTT. The chain joins TRBV3-1 to TRBJ2-3, with no clear D. Germline CDR1 LGHDT, CDR2 YNNKEL (reference sequence). The CDR3 sequence is 15 residues long. Trimming removed 2 bases from V and 4 bases from J, with 13 bases in between.

The chain has TRBV2 and TRBJ1-1; D remains unclear. CDR1 is SNHLY, CDR2 FYNNEI, per germline. The ends were cut back, 0 bases at V and 4 bases at J, with 6 bases in the middle. The CDR3 sequence is 13 residues long. The DNA of the CDR3 is TGTGCCAGCAGTGAAGCCCCAGGCACTGAAGCTTTCTTT. This sequence encodes CASSEAPGTEAFF.

This clonotype was seen only a few times. The J gene is TRBJ1-2, the V gene TRBV3-1; no clear D. Trimming removed 0 bases from V and 8 bases from J, with 10 bases in between. This CDR3 has 13 residues. The germline V gene has CDR1 LGHDT and CDR2 YNNKEL (reference sequence). Here the CDR3 DNA reads TGTGCCAGCAGCCAAGATGGAGGGCACGGCTACACCTTC. Translation: CASSQDGGHGYTF. Full variable domain (outside the CDR3, taken from reference TRBV3-1 and TRBJ1-2): DTAVSQTPKYLVTQMGNDKSIKCEQNLGHDTMYWYKQDSKKFLKIMFSYNNKELIINETVPNRFSPKSPDKAHLNLHINSLELGDSAVYFCASSQDGGHGYTFGSGTRLTVV.

The J gene is TRBJ1-2, the V gene TRBV12-3 or TRBV12-4, with no clear D. The V gene lost 3 bases and the J gene lost 3 bases, with 8 bases spanning the gap. This CDR3 spans 13 amino acids. The CDR3 DNA follows: TGTGCCAGCAGTTTTCCGGGTTACTATGGCTACACCTTC. It codes for CASSFPGYYGYTF.

The chain has TRBV5-6 and TRBJ2-7; possible D gene TRBD2, 5 bases. This CDR3 spans 14 amino acids. The V and J ends lost 4 bases and 3 bases respectively, with 14 bases between them. Germline CDR1 and CDR2: SGHDT and YYEEEE. In DNA form, the CDR3 reads TGTGCCAGCAGCCCGGGGTTGGGCAGCTACGAGCAGTACTTC. Translating it yields CASSPGLGSYEQYF.

The genes are TRBV6-4 and TRBJ2-2; TRBD1 aligns across 7 bases. V was clipped by 6 bases and J by 2 bases; unmatched bases: 6. This CDR3 spans 15 amino acids. Germline V gene lookup returns CDR1 MRHNA and CDR2 SNTAGT. This CDR3 reads CASRPDRDNTGELFF. The DNA of the CDR3 is TGTGCCAGCAGACCAGACAGGGACAACACCGGGGAGCTGTTTTTT.

This clonotype was counted a few times. The chain couples TRBV20-1 to TRBJ2-1; TRBD2 aligns across 7 bases. The length of the CDR3 is 14 residues. V gave up 4 bases and J gave up 6 bases; unmatched junction bases: 9. Per germline, CDR1 DFQATT and CDR2 SNEGSKA (reference sequence). In DNA, the CDR3 is TGCAGTGCTAACAGCGGGGCCGCCCTCAATGAGCAGTTCTTC. It translates to CSANSGAALNEQFF.

This clonotype has just a few counts. The J gene is TRBJ2-1, the V gene TRBV7-6; 11 bases map to TRBD2. Germline values: CDR1 SGHVS, CDR2 FNYEAQ. This CDR3 spans 16 amino acids. Trimming took 5 bases from V and 6 from J; bases not matched to a gene: 9. Here the CDR3 DNA reads TGTGCCAGCAGCAACTACGGGACTAGCGGATCCAATGAGCAGTTCTTC. As protein: CASSNYGTSGSNEQFF.